Listed below are T cell receptor beta chains from one sample, sequenced in a study of blood T cells in healthy people across ages. TCRdb itself ran the 5' RACE reads through MiXCR, one entry per CDR3 protein. The sample lists 700,000 or so distinct CDR3 sequences, about 20% occurring once. The sequenced material came from blood. The receptors here all came from a man in his 70s in good health. Both conserved end residues are part of each CDR3. A D gene is named only where the DNA matches it firmly. Not all rows give a size; the values are once, few, many and, for expanded clones, a class.

>NA|TRBJ2-1|TRBV7-8|NA
CASSLDSFAGPPYNEQFF
TGTGCCAGCAGCTTAGACTCGTTTGCGGGACCTCCCTACAATGAGCAGTTCTTC
>NA|TRBJ1-2|TRBV14|TRBD1
CASSQGLGQGYGYTF
TGTGCCAGCAGCCAAGGTCTTGGACAGGGATATGGCTACACCTTC
>few|TRBJ2-2|TRBV29-1|TRBD1
CSVVVWGQGVNTGELFF
TGTAGCGTTGTTGTCTGGGGACAGGGGGTAAACACCGGGGAGCTGTTTTTT
>many|TRBJ1-4|TRBV2|NA
CASRKGAGSATNEKLFF
TGTGCCAGCAGGAAAGGGGCGGGGAGTGCCACTAATGAAAAACTGTTTTTT
>NA|TRBJ2-5|TRBV27|NA
CASSLANTFETQYF
TGTGCCAGCAGTTTAGCCAACACTTTTGAGACCCAGTACTTC
>NA|TRBJ2-1|TRBV27|TRBD2
CASSKGLAGGLISYNEQFF
TGTGCCAGCAGTAAGGGACTAGCGGGAGGATTGATATCCTACAATGAGCAGTTCTTC
>many|TRBJ1-3|TRBV12-3/TRBV12-4|NA
CASSSAGSSRGNTIYF
TGTGCCAGCAGTTCCGCCGGGAGCTCGAGGGGAAACACCATATATTTT
>once|TRBJ1-1|TRBV7-2|NA
CASSSGRFSTEAFF
TGTGCCAGCAGCTCAGGACGATTCTCCACTGAAGCTTTCTTT
>NA|TRBJ2-3|TRBV6-6|TRBD1
CASSQKTGTRDTQYF
TGTGCCAGCAGCCAGAAGACAGGGACGAGGGATACGCAGTATTTT
>NA|TRBJ1-1|TRBV25-1|TRBD1
CASSDLRQGMNTEAFF
TGTGCCAGCAGTGATCTCCGACAGGGCATGAACACTGAAGCTTTCTTT
>NA|TRBJ2-2|TRBV29-1|NA
CSVEAGYNTGELFF
TGCAGCGTTGAAGCGGGGTACAACACCGGGGAGCTGTTTTTT
>few|TRBJ2-7|TRBV3-1|TRBD1
CASTGDRVDEQYF
TGTGCCAGCACCGGGGACAGGGTCGACGAGCAGTACTTC
>NA|TRBJ1-2|TRBV2|NA
CASTDGTSNYGYTF
TGTGCCAGCACCGATGGGACATCTAACTATGGCTACACCTTC
>NA|TRBJ1-1|TRBV4-3|NA
CASSQESRAGGGGEAFF
TGCGCCAGCAGCCAAGAGAGCAGGGCGGGTGGTGGGGGTGAAGCTTTCTTT
>few|TRBJ1-2|TRBV7-8|TRBD1
CASSLDHSQGRYYGYTF
TGCGCCAGCAGCTTGGATCACTCACAGGGGCGCTACTATGGCTACACCTTC
>NA|TRBJ1-2|TRBV7-9|NA
CASGLPPGDYTF
TGTGCCAGCGGCTTGCCCCCCGGGGACTACACCTTC
>few|TRBJ1-1|TRBV10-1|NA
CASSPNPSGNTEAFF
TGCGCCAGCAGTCCCAACCCCTCAGGGAACACTGAAGCTTTCTTT
>few|TRBJ2-5|TRBV6-5|NA
CASSSTRQGGGETQYF
TGTGCCAGCAGTTCCACCCGACAGGGAGGTGGGGAGACCCAGTACTTC
>NA|TRBJ2-7|TRBV6-2/TRBV6-3|NA
CASSRQFYEQYF
TGTGCCAGCAGTCGACAGTTCTACGAGCAGTACTTC
>few|TRBJ2-3|TRBV4-3|NA
CASSQDLSPTDTQYF
TGCGCCAGCAGCCAAGATTTAAGTCCCACAGATACGCAGTATTTT
>many|TRBJ2-4|TRBV12-3/TRBV12-4|TRBD2
CASSLVAGVGNIQYF
TGTGCCAGCAGTTTGGTAGCGGGAGTGGGAAACATTCAGTACTTC
>NA|TRBJ2-3|TRBV7-2|TRBD2
CASSLVAGDMDTQCF
TGTGCCAGCAGCTTAGTAGCGGGGGATATGGATACGCAGTGTTTT
>NA|TRBJ2-3|TRBV29-1|NA
CSGAGVFSDTQYF
TGCAGCGGTGCTGGGGTTTTCTCAGATACGCAGTATTTT
>NA|TRBJ2-7|TRBV3-1|NA
CASSQQAPAFGEQYF
TGTGCCAGCAGCCAACAGGCCCCGGCATTTGGCGAGCAGTACTTC
>NA|TRBJ2-1|TRBV20-1|NA
CSANRDQRVNEQFF
TGCAGTGCTAACCGGGACCAGCGCGTCAATGAGCAGTTCTTC
>few|TRBJ2-4|TRBV3-1|NA
CASSHPQTVQYF
TGTGCCAGCAGCCATCCCCAGACCGTTCAGTACTTC
>few|TRBJ2-5|TRBV12-3/TRBV12-4|NA
CASQGLLPKETQYF
TGTGCCAGCCAGGGACTGCTACCTAAAGAGACCCAGTACTTC
>NA|TRBJ2-1|TRBV29-1|NA
CSAKGQTNEQFF
TGCAGCGCTAAGGGACAAACCAATGAGCAGTTCTTC
>few|TRBJ2-5|TRBV20-1|NA
CSARDSRAPQETQYF
TGCAGTGCTAGAGATTCCAGGGCCCCCCAAGAGACCCAGTACTTC
>NA|TRBJ2-5|TRBV9|NA
CASSNGAETLLQETQYF
TGTGCCAGCAGCAACGGCGCAGAGACTCTCCTACAAGAGACCCAGTACTTC
>few|TRBJ2-1|TRBV29-1|NA
CSVDLRVNEQFF
TGCAGCGTTGACCTTAGGGTCAATGAGCAGTTCTTC
>few|TRBJ2-2|TRBV6-2/TRBV6-3|NA
CASSKVDPFVPTGELFF
TGTGCCAGCAGCAAAGTTGACCCCTTCGTTCCCACCGGGGAGCTGTTTTTT
>NA|TRBJ1-2|TRBV5-6|NA
CASSLDRVRGYTF
TGTGCCAGCAGCTTGGACAGGGTGCGAGGCTACACCTTC
>NA|TRBJ2-1|TRBV28|NA
CASSPRIMNNEQFF
TGTGCCAGCAGTCCCCGGATCATGAACAATGAGCAGTTCTTC
>NA|TRBJ1-4|TRBV5-1|TRBD1
CASSSTGTGREKLFF
TGCGCCAGCAGCTCCACCGGGACAGGGCGCGAAAAACTGTTTTTT
>few|TRBJ2-7|TRBV18|TRBD1
CASSDYRGSNEQYF
TGTGCCAGCTCAGACTACAGGGGAAGCAACGAGCAGTACTTC
>few|TRBJ2-6|TRBV5-1|NA
CASSLESSGANVLTF
TGCGCCAGCAGCTTAGAGTCCTCTGGGGCCAACGTCCTGACTTTC
>few|TRBJ2-1|TRBV6-5|TRBD1
CASSLDRHPANEQFF
TGTGCCAGCAGTCTGGACAGGCATCCCGCCAATGAGCAGTTCTTC
>few|TRBJ2-4|TRBV6-5|TRBD2
CASSYSTSGGAKNIQYF
TGTGCCAGCAGTTACTCGACTAGCGGGGGGGCCAAAAACATTCAGTACTTC
>few|TRBJ1-4|TRBV5-1|NA
CAGSFSDATNEKLFF
TGCGCCGGCAGCTTCTCCGATGCAACTAATGAAAAACTGTTTTTT
>many|TRBJ2-5|TRBV18|NA
CASSPGRNQETQYF
TGTGCCAGCTCACCAGGCCGAAACCAAGAGACCCAGTACTTC
>few|TRBJ2-1|TRBV29-1|NA
CSVDGGGQEQFF
TGCAGCGTTGATGGGGGGGGGCAGGAGCAGTTCTTC
>NA|TRBJ2-3|TRBV7-2|NA
CASSRPLDTQYF
TGTGCCAGCAGTCGACCCTTGGATACGCAGTATTTT
>NA|TRBJ2-1|TRBV24-1|TRBD1
CATSDSGQGAYEQFF
TGTGCCACCAGTGATTCTGGACAGGGGGCTTATGAGCAGTTCTTC
>few|TRBJ2-3|TRBV2|NA
CASRTDTDTQYF
TGTGCCAGCAGGACAGATACAGATACGCAGTATTTT
>few|TRBJ1-5|TRBV9|NA
CASSEEGSNQPQHF
TGTGCCAGCAGCGAGGAGGGGAGCAATCAGCCCCAGCATTTT
>many|TRBJ1-6|TRBV13|NA
CASSTISPSTPLHF
TGTGCCAGCAGCACTATATCTCCGTCCACACCCCTCCACTTT
>few|TRBJ2-5|TRBV7-2|NA
CASGPPWGSAQETQYF
TGTGCCAGCGGTCCCCCGTGGGGCTCTGCGCAAGAGACCCAGTACTTC
>NA|TRBJ1-2|TRBV6-5|NA
CASSTTVAWGYTF
TGTGCCAGCAGTACCACAGTGGCTTGGGGCTACACCTTC
>NA|TRBJ2-7|TRBV25-1|NA
CASSASPSWTQSTYEQYF
TGTGCCAGCAGTGCGTCCCCATCTTGGACGCAGTCCACATACGAGCAGTACTTC
>few|TRBJ1-2|TRBV11-2|NA
CASSSLLKGGYTF
TGTGCCAGCAGCTCCCTTTTAAAGGGTGGCTACACCTTC
>NA|TRBJ1-1|TRBV6-6|NA
CASSYSTRGPNTEAFF
TGTGCCAGCAGTTACTCGACGAGGGGACCTAACACTGAAGCTTTCTTT
>NA|TRBJ2-5|TRBV28|NA
CASSPPLRETQYF
TGTGCCAGCAGTCCCCCTCTACGCGAGACCCAGTACTTC
>many|TRBJ1-4|TRBV20-1|NA
CSARIRAVGEKLFF
TGCAGTGCTCGAATCAGGGCAGTCGGTGAAAAACTGTTTTTT
>NA|TRBJ1-3|TRBV15|NA
CATSRLGTSSGNTIYF
TGTGCCACCAGCAGGCTGGGGACGAGCTCTGGAAACACCATATATTTT